A selection of T cell receptor beta chains follows, all from one sample in a study of metastatic and nonmetastatic thyroid tumors. TCRdb reanalyzed the PCR reads with MiXCR. Found here are about 33,000 clones, roughly 19% of them singletons; the top ten hold roughly an eighth. The sample consisted of blood. These receptors originate from a male donor with papillary thyroid cancer or a benign thyroid nodule (not recorded which). Some clones in this sample may be carry-over from other donors' samples. The CDR3 runs from the conserved cysteine through the conserved F or W. The D gene is left open where the match is weak. The listing skips clone size in some rows; elsewhere it reads once, few, many or a size class.

clone size	J gene	V gene	D gene	CDR3 protein	CDR3 DNA
.	TRBJ1-2	TRBV5-1	TRBD1	CASSSYGQGPSYGYTF	TGCGCCAGCAGCTCCTATGGACAGGGGCCTAGCTATGGCTACACCTTC
many	TRBJ2-2	TRBV13	.	CASSPSNHDTGELFF	TGTGCCAGCAGCCCAAGCAACCATGACACCGGGGAGCTGTTTTTT
many	TRBJ2-5	TRBV11-1	.	CASSLAGAGETQYF	TGTGCCAGCAGCTTAGCGGGGGCGGGGGAGACCCAGTACTTC
.	TRBJ1-1	TRBV12-3/TRBV12-4	.	CASSHSSTEAFF	TGTGCCAGCAGCCATAGCTCCACTGAAGCTTTCTTT
.	TRBJ2-1	TRBV6-4	TRBD2	CAITLVLAGVNEQFF	TGTGCCATCACCCTCGTACTAGCGGGAGTAAATGAGCAGTTCTTC
many	TRBJ1-3	TRBV7-2	.	CASSTRSSGNTIYF	TGTGCCAGCAGCACGAGAAGCTCTGGAAACACCATATATTTT
.	TRBJ2-7	TRBV11-2	.	CASSLITGNEQYF	TGTGCCAGCAGCTTGATTACTGGCAACGAGCAGTACTTC
many	TRBJ2-1	TRBV4-3	TRBD1	CASSQDRGIQYEQFF	TGCGCCAGCAGCCAAGACAGGGGGATCCAATATGAGCAGTTCTTC
.	TRBJ2-7	TRBV5-1	TRBD1	CASSLEWVGQGVGLVQYF	TGCGCCAGCAGCTTGGAATGGGTCGGACAGGGCGTGGGGTTGGTGCAGTACTTC
medium-sized	TRBJ2-2	TRBV28	.	CASTAPEPPGELFF	TGTGCCAGCACAGCGCCCGAACCCCCCGGGGAGCTGTTTTTT